These 24 T cell receptor beta chains were all obtained from the same sample, sequenced in a study of blood T cell repertoires in COVID-19. Sequencing used immunoSEQ multiplex PCR; TCRdb keeps in-frame clones, though not all of them. The data show some 320,000 clones, with roughly 86% seen just once and approximately 8.1% held by the top ten. The sample was peripheral blood. The receptors were sampled from a woman between 45 and 60 years old who had recovered from COVID-19.

This chain links TRBV30 with TRBJ1-4; D is unresolved. Germline values: CDR1 GTSNPN, CDR2 SVGIG (reference sequence). The CDR3 sequence is 13 residues long. V gave up 0 bases and J gave up 6 bases, with 8 bases separating them. CDR3 nucleotide sequence: TGTGCCTGGAGTGTTACCCGGGATGAAAAACTGTTTTTT. Translating gives CAWSVTRDEKLFF.

The chain combines TRBV9 with TRBJ1-1; D may be TRBD1 (6 bases). The CDR3 is 14 residues long. The V gene lost 3 bases and the J gene lost 2 bases, with 11 bases spanning the gap. Germline V gene sequence: CDR1 SGDLS, CDR2 YYNGEE. In DNA form, the CDR3 reads TGTGCCAGCAGCGCGGGACATAGAAACACTGAAGCTTTCTTT. Residues: CASSAGHRNTEAFF.

This clone was recorded a few times. The chain carries TRBV5-4 and TRBJ1-2; maybe TRBD1 (6 bases). This CDR3 comprises 16 residues. V lost 5 bases and J 4 bases, leaving 21 bases between the germline ends. Germline CDR1 is SGHNT and CDR2 is YYREEE (reference sequence). This chain's CDR3 is CASSSRQVLRVYGYTF. The CDR3 DNA reads as TGTGCCAGCAGTTCCCGACAGGTACTAAGGGTCTATGGCTACACCTTC.

The gene calls are TRBV7-2 and TRBJ1-1; 7 bases map to TRBD1. The V and J ends lost 7 bases and 5 bases, in that order; junction bases with no gene match: 7. Germline lookup yields CDR1 SGHTA and CDR2 FQGNSA. The CDR3 totals 13 residues. The CDR3 nucleotides are TGTGCCAGCATCCTCGTGGGACAGACTGAAGCTTTCTTT. It specifies CASILVGQTEAFF.

The chain has TRBV30 and TRBJ2-5; D might be TRBD2 (6 bases). Trimming removed 4 bases at V and 2 bases at J, with 17 bases between. The CDR3 sequence is 15 residues long. The germline CDR1 and CDR2 sequences are GTSNPN and SVGIG (reference sequence). The CDR3 DNA reads as TGTGCCTGGATGAGGGCCGCGGGGAAGCAAGAGACCCAGTACTTC. Protein product: CAWMRAAGKQETQYF.

The rearrangement links TRBV10-3 to TRBJ2-1; maybe TRBD1 (5 bases). The CDR3 is 14 residues long. Germline lookup yields CDR1 ENHRY and CDR2 SYGVKD. V gave up 3 bases and J gave up 6 bases, with 12 bases separating them. The CDR3, as DNA: TGTGCCATCAGTGATCCAGGGTTCCCCAATGAGCAGTTCTTC. It encodes CAISDPGFPNEQFF.

This rearrangement joins TRBV5-6 to TRBJ1-5; 9 bases match TRBD1. The CDR3 has 14 residues. The germline V gene encodes CDR1 SGHDT and CDR2 YYEEEE. J gave up 6 bases and V 2 bases, and 3 bases lay outside the gene matches. CDR3 amino acids: CASSFGQGIQPQHF. The CDR3 bases are TGTGCCAGCAGCTTCGGACAGGGGATTCAGCCCCAGCATTTT.

The rearrangement uses TRBV28 and TRBJ2-6; D unresolved. The CDR3 is 14 residues long. Per the germline V gene, CDR1 is MDHEN and CDR2 is SYDVKM. Trimming shortened V by 3 bases and J by 0 bases, and 3 bases separated the two germline ends. CDR3 sequence reads: CASSLSSGANVLTF. The CDR3 coding sequence is TGTGCCAGCAGTTTGAGCTCTGGGGCCAACGTCCTGACTTTC.

This clone was observed a few times. The V and J genes are TRBV2 and TRBJ2-1, with TRBD2 matching over 10 bases. J lost 0 bases, V lost 6 bases, and 14 bases had no gene match. The CDR3 has 19 amino acids. Germline CDR1 is SNHLY and CDR2 is FYNNEI. The CDR3 DNA is TGTGCCAGCAGGACCCCGGGACTAGCGTACAGAAGCTCCTACAATGAGCAGTTCTTC. This gives the protein CASRTPGLAYRSSYNEQFF.

The rearrangement uses TRBV18 and TRBJ2-1; D unresolved. The CDR3 spans 14 residues. The germline V gene has CDR1 KGHSH and CDR2 LQKENI. The germline V and J ends were trimmed by 0 bases and 7 bases, with 10 bases remaining between them. The CDR3 coding sequence is TGTGCCAGCTCACCACCGATTCTGCGAAATGAGCAGTTCTTC. It yields the protein CASSPPILRNEQFF.

Here the CDR3 DNA reads TGTGCCAGCAGATTGAGTCGCTCCTACAATGAGCAGTTCTTC. Translated, it gives CASRLSRSYNEQFF. The chain uses TRBV2 and TRBJ2-1, with D hard to call. This CDR3 spans 14 amino acids. Germline values: CDR1 SNHLY, CDR2 FYNNEI. The germline V and J ends were trimmed by 6 bases and 0 bases, with 9 bases remaining between them.

This clone appeared once. The chain links TRBV15 to TRBJ2-3; TRBD2 matches 9 bases. The CDR3 extends over 16 amino acids. Germline V gene lookup returns CDR1 LNHNV and CDR2 YYDKDF (reference sequence). J was trimmed by 3 bases and V by 0 bases; bases with no gene match: 4. Here the CDR3 DNA reads TGTGCCACCAGCAGAGATTCGCGGGAGGGTACAGATACGCAGTATTTT. Its translation is CATSRDSREGTDTQYF.

A remark on this clone: Other DNA sequences of this sample code for an identical CDR3. This rearrangement joins TRBV28 to TRBJ2-7, with D possibly matching TRBD2 (5 bases). The V end lost 2 bases, the J end lost 2 bases, and 10 bases lay between the germline ends. The germline V gene has CDR1 MDHEN and CDR2 SYDVKM. The CDR3 totals 14 residues. The CDR3 region has the DNA TGTGCCAGCAGTTTAAGCGGATTAACCTACGAGCAGTACTTC. Protein product: CASSLSGLTYEQYF.

The V gene is TRBV7-9, the J gene TRBJ1-5, with D possibly TRBD1 on 6 matching bases. Germline V lookup: CDR1 SEHNR, CDR2 FQNEAQ (reference sequence). CDR3 length: 14 residues. Trimming took off 2 bases at V and 6 bases at J, with 11 bases between the two ends. CDR3 coding DNA: TGTGCCAGCAGCTTATCAGGGGACGGTCAGCCCCAGCATTTT. Translating it yields CASSLSGDGQPQHF.

This chain uses TRBV7-9 with TRBJ1-2; tentative D call: TRBD1 (5 bases). The V end was cut by 7 bases, the J end by 5 bases, with 20 bases between. This CDR3 has 15 residues. Germline-derived CDR1 and CDR2 are SEHNR and FQNEAQ (reference sequence). The CDR3 spells CASTLVEDSPYGYTF. CDR3 nucleotides: TGTGCCAGCACCCTCGTGGAAGACAGCCCTTATGGCTACACCTTC. The full variable domain, completed using reference TRBV7-9 and TRBJ1-2, is DTGVSQNPRHKITKRGQNVTFRCDPISEHNRLYWYRQTLGQGPEFLTYFQNEAQLEKSRLLSDRFSAERPKGSFSTLEIQRTEQGDSAMYLCASTLVEDSPYGYTFGSGTRLTVV.

The rearrangement uses TRBV7-9 and TRBJ1-1; unclear D gene. CDR1 SEHNR and CDR2 FQNEAQ come from the germline V gene (reference sequence). This CDR3 region has 16 residues. V gave up 1 base and J gave up 7 bases, with 19 bases separating them. CDR3 bases: TGTGCCAGCAGCTTAGGGATGGGGTCCGTCGGGGTTGAAGCTTTCTTT. It codes for CASSLGMGSVGVEAFF.

The chain joins TRBV5-6 to TRBJ2-7, with 7 bases that match TRBD2. In germline, CDR1 is SGHDT, CDR2 YYEEEE. The V gene end was trimmed by 2 bases and the J gene end by 1 base; junction bases not matched to a gene: 3. The CDR3 has 14 residues. The CDR3 region is CASSFSAGSYEQYF. In DNA, the CDR3 is TGTGCCAGCAGCTTTTCAGCGGGGTCCTACGAGCAGTACTTC.

There are a few counts of this clone. In DNA form, the CDR3 reads TGTGCCAGCAGCCAAGAATCCCAGGGGCGTTCACCCCTCCACTTT. This codes for CASSQESQGRSPLHF. V and J are TRBV14 and TRBJ1-6; the D gene is possibly TRBD1 (6 bases). This CDR3 has 15 amino acids. From germline, CDR1 is SGHDN and CDR2 FVKESK. Trimming removed 0 bases at V and 9 bases at J, with 12 bases between. Together with reference TRBV14 and TRBJ1-6, the CDR3 gives the full variable domain: EAGVTQFPSHSVIEKGQTVTLRCDPISGHDNLYWYRRVMGKEIKFLLHFVKESKQDESGMPNNRFLAERTGGTYSTLKVQPAELEDSGVYFCASSQESQGRSPLHFGNGTRLTVT.

V and J are TRBV3-1 (or the pseudogene TRBV3-2) and TRBJ1-6; D may be TRBD1 (6 bases). Germline assignment: CDR1 LGHDT and CDR2 YNNKEL (reference sequence). CDR3 length: 15 amino acids. V lost 1 base and J 8 bases, leaving 12 bases between the germline ends. This CDR3 is CASSQVAQGDSPLHF. As DNA, the CDR3 is TGTGCCAGCAGCCAAGTCGCACAGGGCGATTCACCCCTCCACTTT.

The V gene is TRBV28, the J gene TRBJ1-1; D gene ambiguous. The V and J ends lost 2 bases and 5 bases respectively, with 15 bases between them. The CDR3 consists of 15 residues. The germline CDR1 and CDR2 sequences are MDHEN and SYDVKM. DNA of the CDR3: TGTGCCAGCAGTTTAGCGTGGGAGGCATGGACTGAAGCTTTCTTT. Its protein product is CASSLAWEAWTEAFF.

This chain connects TRBV7-2 to TRBJ2-5, with 9 positions matching TRBD2. The CDR3 totals 14 residues. V lost 4 bases, J lost 5 bases, and 5 bases stayed unmatched. Germline values: CDR1 SGHTA, CDR2 FQGNSA. CDR3 nucleotide sequence: TGTGCCAGCAGCTATTCTAGCGGGATGGAGACCCAGTACTTC. Amino acid sequence: CASSYSSGMETQYF.

V usage is TRBV7-9 and J usage is TRBJ1-4; D is uncertain. The CDR3 has 14 residues. Germline assignment: CDR1 SEHNR and CDR2 FQNEAQ (reference sequence). V was trimmed by 1 base and J by 2 bases, leaving 5 bases between them. CDR3 in amino acids: CASSLGQTNEKLFF. DNA of the CDR3: TGTGCCAGCAGCTTAGGGCAGACTAATGAAAAACTGTTTTTT.

CDR3 in amino acids: CASRKKGASGYTF. In DNA, the CDR3 is TGTGCCAGCAGAAAAAAGGGGGCCTCTGGCTACACCTTC. V is TRBV28 and J is TRBJ1-2, with 7 bases identical to TRBD1. J gave up 7 bases and V 6 bases, and 8 bases lay outside the gene matches. The CDR3 covers 13 residues. Germline-derived CDR1 and CDR2 are MDHEN and SYDVKM.

As DNA, the CDR3 is TGTGCCACAGGGACAGCGGCCTTTGCAACTAATGAAAAACTGTTTTTT. Its protein is CATGTAAFATNEKLFF. The rearrangement joins TRBV19 to TRBJ1-4, with TRBD1 identical over 7 bases. J was trimmed by 0 bases and V by 10 bases; bases with no gene match: 11. Per germline, CDR1 LNHDA and CDR2 SQIVND (reference sequence). The CDR3 runs to 16 residues.